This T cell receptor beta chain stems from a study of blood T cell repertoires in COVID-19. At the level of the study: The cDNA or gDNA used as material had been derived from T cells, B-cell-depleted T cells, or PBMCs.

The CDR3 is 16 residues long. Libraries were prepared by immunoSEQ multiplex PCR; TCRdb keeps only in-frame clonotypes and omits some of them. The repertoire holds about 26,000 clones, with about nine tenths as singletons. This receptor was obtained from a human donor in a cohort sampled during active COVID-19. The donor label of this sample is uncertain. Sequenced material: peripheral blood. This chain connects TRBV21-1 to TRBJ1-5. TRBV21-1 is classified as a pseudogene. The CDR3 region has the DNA TGTGCCAGCAGCAAAGAGAGGGCAGGCCACCATCAGCCCCAGCATTTT. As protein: CASSKERAGHHQPQHF.